This is a list of T cell receptor beta chains from one sample in a study of cytomegalovirus exposure and HLA in healthy donors. Libraries were prepared by immunoSEQ multiplex PCR; TCRdb keeps only in-frame clonotypes and omits some of them. The sample contains 150,000 to 200,000 clones, about 68% of which appear only once. The sequenced sample was PBMCs. All receptors come from a female donor in good health and CMV-seronegative. CDR3s include the opening cysteine and the closing phenylalanine or tryptophan. A D gene is named only where the DNA matches it firmly. Clone size is shown for a subset of rows, as once, few, many or a class of expanded clone.

d_call,clone_size,j_call,v_call,cdr3_nt,cdr3_aa
-,-,TRBJ1-1,TRBV6-5,TGTGCCTGCAGCACCGCTATTTCAGGGCGAGAGTGCTTCTTT,CACSTAISGRECFF
-,once,TRBJ1-2,TRBV27,TGTGCCAGCAGTCCCGGGGGGGTCGGTGGCTACACCTTC,CASSPGGVGGYTF
-,-,TRBJ2-1,TRBV6-5,TGTGCCAGCAGTGGGGAGTCATGGTCCTACAATGAGCAGTTCTTC,CASSGESWSYNEQFF
TRBD1,once,TRBJ2-1,TRBV5-1,TGCGCCAGCAGCTGGGGACAGGGGGTGAATGAGCAGTTCTTC,CASSWGQGVNEQFF
-,-,TRBJ1-1,TRBV4-3,TGCGCCAGCAGCCAAGAGGGGCCTAACACTGAAGCTTTCTTT,CASSQEGPNTEAFF
TRBD2,-,TRBJ2-7,TRBV18,TGTGCCAGCTCACCGGGGACTAGCTTACCCTACGAGCAGTACTTC,CASSPGTSLPYEQYF
-,few,TRBJ1-1,TRBV5-5,TGTGCCAGCAGCTTCCCGTCAGGTCTGAACACTGAAGCTTTCTTT,CASSFPSGLNTEAFF
TRBD2,few,TRBJ2-7,TRBV19,TGTGCCAGTAGTATGACTAGCGGGCCCTACGAGCAGTACTTC,CASSMTSGPYEQYF
-,-,TRBJ2-2,TRBV11-1,TGTGCCAGCAGCCCAGGAGGGAACACCGGGGAGCTGTTTTTT,CASSPGGNTGELFF
-,-,TRBJ2-7,TRBV7-2,TGTGCCAGCAGCCCACAGCGGTACGAGCAGTACTTC,CASSPQRYEQYF
-,few,TRBJ2-3,TRBV28,TGTGCCAGCAGTGGACTCTCAGATACGCAGTATTTT,CASSGLSDTQYF
TRBD2,-,TRBJ2-7,TRBV7-2,TGTGCCAGCAGCTGGTCCGGGACTAGCGGCTACGAGCAGTACTTC,CASSWSGTSGYEQYF
TRBD1,-,TRBJ1-3,TRBV25-1,TGTGCCAGCAGTGAATATCCGGGACAGGACTCTGGAAACACCATATATTTT,CASSEYPGQDSGNTIYF
TRBD2,-,TRBJ2-1,TRBV4-3,TGCGCCAGCAGCCAACCACTAGCGGGAGGGGGCAATGAGCAGTTCTTC,CASSQPLAGGGNEQFF
-,-,TRBJ2-5,TRBV11-3,TGTGCCAGCAGCTTGGGCAGGGCAGAGACCCAGTACTTC,CASSLGRAETQYF
TRBD2,-,TRBJ2-5,TRBV4-1,TGCGCCAGCAGCCAATTCCGCGGGGGGGACTCAGAGACCCAGTACTTC,CASSQFRGGDSETQYF
-,-,TRBJ2-6,TRBV9,TGTGCCAGCAGCGTAGCAGAGCGACCTGGGGCCAACGTCCTGACTTTC,CASSVAERPGANVLTF
-,-,TRBJ2-5,TRBV14,TGTGCCAGCAGCTCGATTGGGGAGGCGGTAGAGACCCAGTACTTC,CASSSIGEAVETQYF
TRBD2,-,TRBJ2-3,TRBV28,TGTGCCAGCAGTTCTCTGGGCAGCGGGATTAGCACAGATACGCAGTATTTT,CASSSLGSGISTDTQYF
-,-,TRBJ2-7,TRBV21-1,TGTGCCAGCCCACAACGCTCCTACGAGCAGTACTTC,CASPQRSYEQYF
-,-,TRBJ1-6,TRBV6-1,TGTGCCAGCAGGAGCTCCTATAATTCACCCCTCCACTTT,CASRSSYNSPLHF
-,few,TRBJ1-1,TRBV30,TGTGCCTGGAGTGTACAGGAGAACACTGAAGCTTTCTTT,CAWSVQENTEAFF
-,-,TRBJ2-3,TRBV29-1,TGCAGCGTTGAGGAGCTAGCCATGGATACGCAGTATTTT,CSVEELAMDTQYF
TRBD1,-,TRBJ2-7,TRBV19,TGTGCCAGTAGTACTACCCTGACAGGGTACGAGCAGTACTTC,CASSTTLTGYEQYF
TRBD1,-,TRBJ1-2,TRBV28,TGTGCCAGCAGCCATGGGGGGACAGCCAACTATGGCTACACCTTC,CASSHGGTANYGYTF
TRBD2,-,TRBJ2-5,TRBV27,TGTGCCTCCCGAGGACTAGGCGAAGAGACCCAGTACTTC,CASRGLGEETQYF
-,-,TRBJ2-7,TRBV7-6,TGTGCCAGCAGTACCCTAGCCGGCGAGCAGTACTTC,CASSTLAGEQYF
TRBD1,-,TRBJ2-5,TRBV28,TGTGCCAGCAGGCCCTCGACAGGGGTCCAAGAGACCCAGTACTTC,CASRPSTGVQETQYF
-,-,TRBJ2-1,TRBV7-8,TGTGCCAGCAGCTTCGGAGGACAGCACAATGAGCAGTTCTTC,CASSFGGQHNEQFF
-,-,TRBJ1-2,TRBV7-8,TGTGCCAGCAGCTTAGGTTTCAGGGGTGACGGCTACACCTTC,CASSLGFRGDGYTF
-,-,TRBJ1-1,TRBV9,TGTGCCAGCAGCGTAGGCACCGGTTCGGCGGAGGCTTTCTTT,CASSVGTGSAEAFF
-,-,TRBJ2-2,TRBV18,TGTGCCAGCTCACCAGGCCCCGGGGAGCTGTTTTTT,CASSPGPGELFF
-,-,TRBJ2-7,TRBV7-2,TGTGCCAGCAGCTTAGGACAGAACTACGAGCAGTACTTC,CASSLGQNYEQYF
-,-,TRBJ2-5,TRBV5-6,TGTGCCAGCAGGTTCGGGGAGACCCAGTACTTC,CASRFGETQYF